These 31 T cell receptor beta chains share one sample of origin, sequenced in a study of blood T cell repertoires in COVID-19 (dated by TCRdb to about 2020). Libraries were prepared through the immunoSEQ multiplex PCR assay. TCRdb re-hosts the immuneACCESS table, in-frame sequences only. Its copies lack some clones; in the studies checked, an unresolved V gene accounts for under half of them, and the cause for the rest is not known. Counted in this sample were around 190,000 clones; roughly 84% of them appeared once. 3% to 3.5% of the sample comes from the top ten. Source material: PBMCs or T cells enriched from blood (not recorded which). The receptor set was obtained from a woman aged 30 to 39 who had been exposed to COVID-19.

J is TRBJ1-4 and V is TRBV5-6; D gene uncertain. This CDR3 has 15 residues. In germline, CDR1 is SGHDT, CDR2 YYEEEE. The germline V and J ends were trimmed by 2 bases and 8 bases, with 16 bases remaining between them. The CDR3 spells CASSFSITVEEKLFF. The CDR3 DNA sequence: TGTGCCAGCAGCTTTTCCATCACGGTTGAGGAAAAACTGTTTTTT.

The rearrangement links TRBV25-1 to TRBJ2-3; 8 bases match TRBD2. Germline V gene data show CDR1 as MGHDK and CDR2 as SYGVNS. J lost 4 bases, V lost 3 bases, and 6 bases had no gene match. This CDR3 spans 15 amino acids. CDR3 nucleotides: TGTGCCAGCAGTGACCCTGGACTAGCATCAGATACGCAGTATTTT. Translation: CASSDPGLASDTQYF.

The rearrangement uses TRBV9 and TRBJ2-7; D not certain. The germline V and J ends were trimmed by 0 bases and 0 bases, with 10 bases remaining between them. Germline V gene lookup returns CDR1 SGDLS and CDR2 YYNGEE. The CDR3 runs to 15 residues. The CDR3: CASSVGAPTSYEQYF. The DNA of the CDR3 is TGTGCCAGCAGCGTAGGTGCCCCTACCTCCTACGAGCAGTACTTC.

The sample holds a few counts of this clone. The rearrangement joins TRBV5-1 to TRBJ1-3, with 9 nucleotides matching TRBD1. V was clipped by 4 bases and J by 3 bases; unmatched bases: 8. This CDR3 has 16 amino acids. Germline loops: CDR1 SGHRS, CDR2 YFSETQ. CDR3 amino acids: CASSSGTGIFGNTIYF. The DNA of the CDR3 is TGCGCCAGCAGCAGCGGGACAGGGATCTTTGGAAACACCATATATTTT.

The chain carries TRBV5-4 and TRBJ1-1; TRBD1 might be the D (5 bases). The CDR3 extends over 14 amino acids. Trimming took off 5 bases at V and 3 bases at J, with 14 bases between the two ends. The V gene's germline CDR1 is SGHNT and CDR2 YYREEE (reference sequence). The CDR3 spells CASSRGGGDTEAFF. CDR3 in DNA: TGTGCCAGCAGTCGCGGGGGGGGAGACACTGAAGCTTTCTTT.

J is TRBJ1-5 and V is TRBV7-8; TRBD1 matches at 9 bases. V lost 0 bases, J lost 0 bases, and 6 bases stayed unmatched. Germline V gene sequence: CDR1 SGHVS, CDR2 FQNEAQ. This CDR3 has 18 residues. CDR3 amino acids: CASSLAGTGIYSNQPQHF. The CDR3 DNA follows: TGTGCCAGCAGCTTAGCGGGGACAGGGATTTATAGCAATCAGCCCCAGCATTTT.

V gene TRBV3-1 (or the pseudogene TRBV3-2) combines with J gene TRBJ1-3, with a weak D call TRBD1 (6 bases). This CDR3 contains 16 residues. Germline lookup yields CDR1 LGHDT and CDR2 YNNKEL (reference sequence). The V and J ends lost 0 bases and 4 bases respectively, with 13 bases between them. The CDR3 loop reads CASSQDAAGAGNTIYF. The CDR3 DNA sequence: TGTGCCAGCAGCCAAGATGCGGCAGGGGCAGGAAACACCATATATTTT.

The V gene is TRBV7-2, the J gene TRBJ2-2, with a weak D call TRBD1 (5 bases). This CDR3 has 14 amino acids. V lost 5 bases and J 0 bases, leaving 7 bases between the germline ends. Germline assignment: CDR1 SGHTA and CDR2 FQGNSA. As DNA, the CDR3 is TGTGCCAGCAGCCAGACAGCGAACACCGGGGAGCTGTTTTTT. It codes for CASSQTANTGELFF.

The chain combines TRBV7-8 with TRBJ2-7, with D maybe TRBD2 (6 bases). Trimming removed 5 bases from V and 1 base from J, with 15 bases in between. Germline-derived CDR1 and CDR2 are SGHVS and FQNEAQ. The CDR3 contains 15 residues. The CDR3 nucleotides read TGTGCCAGCAGCCTCCGGGACTCCTCTTCCTACGAGCAGTACTTC. It is translated as CASSLRDSSSYEQYF.

The table lists this clone with a count of one. V is TRBV9 and J is TRBJ1-1; D is possibly TRBD1 (5 bases). The CDR3 has 13 amino acids. The germline CDR1 and CDR2 sequences are SGDLS and YYNGEE. V was cut by 4 bases and J by 4 bases, with 11 bases left in between. As DNA, the CDR3 is TGTGCCAGCAGCAAAGGGGCTCCCACTGAAGCTTTCTTT. Protein sequence: CASSKGAPTEAFF. Full variable domain (missing parts from reference TRBV9 and TRBJ1-1): DSGVTQTPKHLITATGQRVTLRCSPRSGDLSVYWYQQSLDQGLQFLIQYYNGEERAKGNILERFSAQQFPDLHSELNLSSLELGDSALYFCASSKGAPTEAFFGQGTRLTVV.

This chain links TRBV5-5 with TRBJ1-3; D possibly corresponds to TRBD1 (6 bases). The CDR3 covers 15 residues. Trimming took off 7 bases at V and 0 bases at J, with 14 bases between the two ends. Germline V CDR1 and CDR2: SGHKS, YYEKEE (reference sequence). In nucleotides, the CDR3 is TGTGCCAGCGGAATGGACAGCCACTCTGGAAACACCATATATTTT. Translating it yields CASGMDSHSGNTIYF.

The chain links TRBV6-1 to TRBJ1-2; D unclear. The V gene's germline CDR1 is MNHNS and CDR2 SASEGT. With 1 base removed from V and 3 bases from J, the gap between germline ends came to 9 bases. The CDR3 contains 14 residues. The chain's CDR3 is CASSEGRMDYGYTF. In DNA, the CDR3 is TGTGCCAGCAGTGAAGGGAGGATGGACTATGGCTACACCTTC.

In this sample, this clone turned up once. The chain is built from TRBV21-1 and TRBJ2-7; the table's D gene call, TRBD2, was not cross checked with the DNA. TRBV21-1 is given as a pseudogene. The CDR3 is 22 residues long. CDR3 in amino acids: CASSERADPPKLFRYYYYEQYF. In DNA form, the CDR3 reads TGTGCCAGCAGCGAGAGGGCCGACCCTCCCAAGCTTTTCCGGTATTATTACTACGAGCAGTACTTC.

The V gene is TRBV18, the J gene TRBJ2-2; possible D gene TRBD1, 6 bases. Trimming left V 3 bases short and J 2 bases short, with 16 bases between. Germline CDR1 KGHSH, CDR2 LQKENI. The CDR3 has 17 residues. Here the CDR3 reads CASSPMTGTLNTGELFF. In nucleotides, the CDR3 is TGTGCCAGCTCACCTATGACCGGGACACTTAACACCGGGGAGCTGTTTTTT.

This rearrangement joins TRBV9 to TRBJ1-6; maybe TRBD1 (5 bases). CDR1 and CDR2 from the germline V gene are SGDLS and YYNGEE. Deletions cut 4 bases from V and 8 bases from J, with 16 bases between. CDR3 length equals 15 residues. The chain's CDR3 is CASSPDSYGDSPLHF. The CDR3 DNA sequence: TGTGCCAGCAGCCCTGACAGTTATGGCGATTCACCCCTCCACTTT.

Notes on this clone: The junction does not match germline at one end; this may be a read error. The rearrangement joins TRBV7-7 to TRBJ2-3; 8 positions match TRBD2. The germline CDR1 and CDR2 sequences are SSHAT and FNYEAQ (reference sequence). CDR3 size: 15 residues. The CDR3 coding sequence is TGTGCTAGCAGCCCCGGGCGGGGGGTAGGAGATACGCAGTATTTT. The encoded protein is CASSPGRGVGDTQYF.

The chain is built from TRBV19 and TRBJ2-2; 8 bases are shared with TRBD2. CDR3 length equals 16 residues. J gave up 2 bases and V 6 bases, and 8 bases lay outside the gene matches. CDR1 LNHDA and CDR2 SQIVND come from the germline V gene (reference sequence). The CDR3 sequence: CASRWTSRVNTGELFF. In DNA, the CDR3 is TGTGCCAGTAGGTGGACTAGCAGGGTAAACACCGGGGAGCTGTTTTTT. Using reference TRBV19 and TRBJ2-2 for the parts outside the CDR3, the full variable domain is DGGITQSPKYLFRKEGQNVTLSCEQNLNHDAMYWYRQDPGQGLRLIYYSQIVNDFQKGDIAEGYSVSREKKESFPLTVTSAQKNPTAFYLCASRWTSRVNTGELFFGEGSRLTVL.

The chain uses TRBV4-3 and TRBJ2-7; D may be TRBD1 (6 bases). Germline lookup yields CDR1 LGHNA and CDR2 YSLEER. This CDR3 has 14 residues. V lost 0 bases to trimming and J lost 6 bases, with 12 bases between them. The CDR3 sequence is CASSQDLGAPEQYF. For the CDR3, the DNA is TGCGCCAGCAGCCAAGATCTGGGGGCCCCCGAGCAGTACTTC.

This clone was seen only once. The chain couples TRBV9 to TRBJ1-1; D perhaps matches TRBD1 (5 bases). Germline lookup yields CDR1 SGDLS and CDR2 YYNGEE. This CDR3 contains 14 residues. Deletions cut 3 bases from V and 5 bases from J, with 14 bases between. Written as DNA, the CDR3 is TGTGCCAGCAGCGCCAGTTGGAGGGGAACTGAAGCTTTCTTT. Translated, it gives CASSASWRGTEAFF.

This chain joins TRBV5-4 and TRBJ2-7; 12 bases align to TRBD2. The CDR3 loop spans 16 amino acids. The ends lost 4 bases at V and 3 bases at J; junction bases unmatched: 8. The germline CDR1 and CDR2 sequences are SGHNT and YYREEE (reference sequence). CDR3 nucleotide sequence: TGTGCCAGCAGCCCGGAACTAGCGGGGGGTTTCTACGAGCAGTACTTC. Residues: CASSPELAGGFYEQYF. Together with reference TRBV5-4 and TRBJ2-7, the CDR3 gives the full variable domain: ETGVTQSPTHLIKTRGQQVTLRCSSQSGHNTVSWYQQALGQGPQFIFQYYREEENGRGNFPPRFSGLQFPNYSSELNVNALELDDSALYLCASSPELAGGFYEQYFGPGTRLTVT.

V is TRBV19 and J is TRBJ1-4, with a tentative D call TRBD1 (6 bases). Germline V gene sequence: CDR1 LNHDA, CDR2 SQIVND (reference sequence). Trimming cost V 0 bases and J 2 bases, with 19 bases left between them. The CDR3 has 19 residues. The CDR3 nucleotides are TGTGCCAGTAGTATAGATGCTCTGTTTGGAACAGGGACTAATGAAAAACTGTTTTTT. Its translation is CASSIDALFGTGTNEKLFF.

The DNA of the CDR3 is TGTGCCACCCGGGTCCTCACTGAAGCTTTCTTT. Translation gives CATRVLTEAFF. This chain joins TRBV12-3 or TRBV12-4 and TRBJ1-1, with D unresolved. Between the trimmed V and J ends, which lost 10 bases and 4 bases, there was a span of 10 bases. The CDR3 loop spans 11 amino acids.

The chain has TRBV2 and TRBJ2-3, with 7 nucleotides matching TRBD1. Per the germline V gene, CDR1 is SNHLY and CDR2 is FYNNEI. The junction had 3 bases not matched to a gene; V was cut back by 10 bases and J by 2 bases. This CDR3 comprises 12 residues. The CDR3 protein is CATDRDTDTQYF. CDR3 nucleotides: TGTGCCACAGACAGGGACACAGATACGCAGTATTTT.

V is TRBV25-1 and J is TRBJ1-6; 8 bases map to TRBD1. After removal of 0 bases from V and 6 bases from J, the junction contained 10 bases not matched to a gene. Looked up from germline, CDR1 is MGHDK and CDR2 is SYGVNS. CDR3 size: 18 residues. CDR3 residues: CASSEYISLTGANSPLHF. Here the CDR3 DNA reads TGTGCCAGCAGTGAATATATTTCGTTGACAGGGGCTAATTCACCCCTCCACTTT. The full variable domain, completed using reference TRBV25-1 and TRBJ1-6, is EADIYQTPRYLVIGTGKKITLECSQTMGHDKMYWYQQDPGMELHLIHYSYGVNSTEKGDLSSESTVSRIRTEHFPLTLESARPSHTSQYLCASSEYISLTGANSPLHFGNGTRLTVT.

This chain connects TRBV7-9 to TRBJ2-7; TRBD2 might be the D (7 bases). Between the trimmed V and J ends, which lost 7 bases and 0 bases, there was a span of 19 bases. CDR3 length equals 16 residues. Germline V gene sequence: CDR1 SEHNR, CDR2 FQNEAQ (reference sequence). CDR3 sequence (DNA): TGTGCCAGCACTTTTGAAGCGGGGACAATCTCCTACGAGCAGTACTTC. Amino acids: CASTFEAGTISYEQYF. The entire variable domain, with the rest obtained from reference TRBV7-9 and TRBJ2-7, is as follows: DTGVSQNPRHKITKRGQNVTFRCDPISEHNRLYWYRQTLGQGPEFLTYFQNEAQLEKSRLLSDRFSAERPKGSFSTLEIQRTEQGDSAMYLCASTFEAGTISYEQYFGPGTRLTVT.

This clone was observed a few times. This rearrangement joins TRBV12-3 or TRBV12-4 to TRBJ2-1; D is undetermined. The CDR3 has 12 residues. Trimming stripped 3 bases from V and 9 bases from J, with 9 bases between. The CDR3 sequence: CASSFVAGEQFF. The CDR3 coding sequence is TGTGCCAGCAGTTTCGTCGCAGGTGAGCAGTTCTTC.

The chain recombines TRBV24-1 with TRBJ1-5; possible D gene TRBD1, 5 bases. The germline CDR1 and CDR2 sequences are KGHDR and SFDVKD. V lost 0 bases and J 4 bases, leaving 15 bases between the germline ends. CDR3 length equals 17 residues. DNA for the CDR3: TGTGCCACCAGTGATTTGCGGGCGGGGGTTGGGAATCAGCCCCAGCATTTT. This codes for CATSDLRAGVGNQPQHF.

The rearrangement joins TRBV9 to TRBJ1-1; D gene unclear. This CDR3 region has 15 residues. Trimming cost V 4 bases and J 3 bases, with 16 bases left between them. CDR1 is SGDLS and CDR2 is YYNGEE in the germline V gene. This CDR3 is CASSPSWRVDTEAFF. The CDR3, as DNA: TGTGCCAGCAGCCCTTCTTGGAGGGTTGACACTGAAGCTTTCTTT. Combining the CDR3 with reference TRBV9 and TRBJ1-1 gives the whole variable domain DSGVTQTPKHLITATGQRVTLRCSPRSGDLSVYWYQQSLDQGLQFLIQYYNGEERAKGNILERFSAQQFPDLHSELNLSSLELGDSALYFCASSPSWRVDTEAFFGQGTRLTVV.

This clone was observed a single time. J is TRBJ1-6 and V is TRBV19; 7 nucleotides match TRBD1. CDR1 is LNHDA, CDR2 SQIVND, per germline (reference sequence). This CDR3 has 16 amino acids. With 3 bases clipped from V and 7 bases from J, the junction kept 9 bases outside the gene matches. This CDR3 reads CASSITQQGWNSPLHF. CDR3 nucleotides: TGTGCCAGTAGTATCACCCAACAGGGGTGGAATTCACCCCTCCACTTT.

V usage is TRBV7-3 and J usage is TRBJ2-2, with TRBD1 as a possible D gene (6 bases). Per germline, CDR1 SGHTA and CDR2 FQGTGA. The V end was cut by 1 base, the J end by 4 bases, with 13 bases between. The CDR3 loop spans 16 amino acids. DNA of the CDR3: TGTGCCAGCAGCTTAAGGGCAGGGGTTAGCACCGGGGAGCTGTTTTTT. This gives the protein CASSLRAGVSTGELFF.

This clone was seen a single time. The rearrangement links TRBV29-1 to TRBJ1-1; 10 bases align to TRBD1. This CDR3 contains 14 residues. CDR1 and CDR2 from the germline V gene are SQVTM and ANQGSEA. Losses at the gene ends were 5 bases for V and 7 bases for J; bases not matched to a gene: 10. CDR3 DNA: TGCAGCGTTTCTGACGGACAGGGGGTGAGTGAAGCTTTCTTT. This sequence encodes CSVSDGQGVSEAFF.